The 9 T cell receptor beta chains below come from one sample, sequenced in a study of early T cells in non-severe SARS-CoV-2 infection. One entry per CDR3 protein, called by TCRdb with MiXCR from the 5' RACE reads. The sample yields 75,000 to 90,000 distinct CDR3 sequences, around 13% seen once. The sequencing input was whole blood. Receptors originate from an adult who was a healthcare worker with PCR-confirmed SARS-CoV-2 infection or an uninfected control (not recorded which).

The chain joins TRBV18 to TRBJ2-7, with D possibly being TRBD1 (5 bases). V lost 2 bases, J lost 2 bases, and 13 bases lay in between. CDR3 size: 15 residues. The germline CDR1 and CDR2 sequences are KGHSH and LQKENI. The CDR3 here is CASSPLYDSPYEQYF. The CDR3, as DNA: TGTGCCAGCTCACCATTGTATGACAGCCCCTACGAGCAGTACTTC.

The sample holds many counts of this clonotype. V is TRBV6-6 and J is TRBJ2-2, with D perhaps assigned TRBD1 or TRBD2 (5 bases each). The germline V gene encodes CDR1 MNHNY and CDR2 SVGAGI (reference sequence). Trimming removed 6 bases from V and 1 base from J, with 12 bases in between. This CDR3 has 15 residues. CDR3 nucleotides: TGTGCCAGCAGCTCCGGGACCATGAACACCGGGGAGCTGTTTTTT. Translated, it gives CASSSGTMNTGELFF.

This clonotype has just a few counts. The CDR3 here is CASSLDFLGEQYF. As DNA, the CDR3 is TGTGCCAGCAGTCTGGACTTTCTCGGCGAGCAGTACTTC. This sequence joins TRBV12-3 or TRBV12-4 and TRBJ2-7; possibly TRBD2 for D (5 bases). This CDR3 region has 13 residues. V dropped 5 bases and J dropped 6 bases, with 14 bases sitting between them.

This rearrangement joins TRBV12-3 or TRBV12-4 to TRBJ2-5; D is uncertain. With 1 base removed from V and 3 bases from J, the gap between germline ends came to 6 bases. The CDR3 has 13 amino acids. The CDR3 DNA reads TGTGCCAGCAGTTTAGGGCGGAAAGAGACCCAGTACTTC. Its translation is CASSLGRKETQYF.

This clonotype has at least ten counts. This chain links TRBV7-9 with TRBJ2-5; TRBD2 might be the D (6 bases). The CDR3 totals 14 residues. V dropped 7 bases and J dropped 5 bases, with 17 bases sitting between them. Germline V gene lookup returns CDR1 SEHNR and CDR2 FQNEAQ (reference sequence). Here the CDR3 reads CASTPQLARETQYF. CDR3 sequence (DNA): TGTGCCAGCACCCCCCAACTAGCCCGGGAGACCCAGTACTTC.

This clonotype was seen a handful of times. The chain is built from TRBV27 and TRBJ2-1; D gene uncertain. The CDR3 runs 16 residues. Trimming took off 2 bases at V and 10 bases at J, with 21 bases between the two ends. Germline loops: CDR1 MNHEY, CDR2 SMNVEV (reference sequence). The CDR3 nucleotides are TGTGCCAGCAGTTTAAGTATTGGGCGGCCTCTCCAAGAGCAGTTCTTC. Encoded protein: CASSLSIGRPLQEQFF.

At least ten counts were recorded for this clonotype. CDR3 sequence (DNA): TGTGCCAGCCGGCAACAGATAGGAGAGACCCAGTACTTC. This sequence encodes CASRQQIGETQYF. The chain carries TRBV6-5 and TRBJ2-5; D unresolved. V lost 8 bases to trimming and J lost 4 bases, with 14 bases between them. Germline loops: CDR1 MNHEY, CDR2 SVGAGI. This CDR3 is 13 amino acids long.

The CDR3 nucleotides read TGTGCCAGCTCACCACACAGGGTCTATGGCTACACCTTC. Translated: CASSPHRVYGYTF. The V and J genes are TRBV18 and TRBJ1-2; possible D gene TRBD1, 6 bases. Between the trimmed V and J ends, which lost 1 base and 4 bases, there was a span of 7 bases. Germline CDR1 reads KGHSH; CDR2 reads LQKENI. This CDR3 comprises 13 residues.

This clonotype showed up just a few times. This sequence joins TRBV20-1 and TRBJ1-6; 7 nucleotides line up with TRBD1. V dropped 5 bases and J dropped 6; count of bases not matched to a gene: 7. The germline gives CDR1 DFQATT, CDR2 SNEGSKA (reference sequence). There are 14 residues in the CDR3. The CDR3 DNA sequence: TGCAGTGCTCCAAAACAGGGGTTTAATTCACCCCTCCACTTT. Protein product: CSAPKQGFNSPLHF.